The 2 T cell receptor beta chains below were found in one sample sequenced in a study of blood T cells in healthy people across ages. A J-beta primer mix and a sample-barcoded 5' primer were used in a second PCR of about 7 to 11 cycles. MiXCR, run by TCRdb on the 5' RACE reads, gives a single entry per CDR3 protein. Found here are some 1,800,000 distinct CDR3 sequences, about two fifths of them singletons; the top ten hold around 23%. Sequencing was performed on blood. These receptors all come from a human donor in good health.

This clonotype was seen once. At one end, the junction sequence differs from germline, possibly due to a read error. This chain links TRBV2 with TRBJ2-6; 7 bases fit TRBD1. Per the germline V gene, CDR1 is SNHLY and CDR2 is FYNNEI. CDR3 length: 18 residues. CDR3 nucleotides: TGTGCCAACAGTGACCGGGACAGCCTCCAGGGTGGGGCCAACGTCCTGACTTTC. It yields the protein CANSDRDSLQGGANVLTF.

This clonotype came up a few times. The chain couples TRBV7-2 to TRBJ1-2; D is unclear. CDR1 is SGHTA and CDR2 is FQGNSA in the germline V gene. Trimming removed 1 base from V and 5 bases from J, with 17 bases in between. The CDR3 runs 16 residues. The CDR3 coding sequence is TGTGCCAGCAGCTTAGGAAGGCTAACCCTGGGGTATGGCTACACCTTC. This translates into CASSLGRLTLGYGYTF.